The clone carrying this TCR beta chain was seen a single time. Its target is not known. The PCR used 60 Vbeta and 13 Jbeta primers. Data came from immunoSEQ multiplex PCR; TCRdb stores just in-frame clones and leaves some out. The data contain over 110,000 clones, 78% of them seen just once; the ten biggest clones take up 6.2%. These data come from a study of cytomegalovirus exposure and HLA in healthy donors. Study overall: The study placed 70% to 85% of its roughly 400 genotyped donors in the Caucasian-associated ancestry cluster. Findings and caveats of the study: Productive status was seen about 90% or about 30% of the time for most TCR beta V segments in an earlier analysis.

The CDR3 totals 16 residues. The rearrangement uses TRBV1 and TRBJ1-1; the listed D gene, TRBD1, was not tested against the DNA. TRBV1 is classified as a pseudogene. The TCR was taken from a woman in her 40s in good health and CMV-seropositive. Sequences were obtained from PBMCs. The CDR3 coding sequence is TGCACCAGCAGCCAAGAACCGGGACAGCGAAGTGATGAAGCTTTCTTT. Residues: CTSSQEPGQRSDEAFF.